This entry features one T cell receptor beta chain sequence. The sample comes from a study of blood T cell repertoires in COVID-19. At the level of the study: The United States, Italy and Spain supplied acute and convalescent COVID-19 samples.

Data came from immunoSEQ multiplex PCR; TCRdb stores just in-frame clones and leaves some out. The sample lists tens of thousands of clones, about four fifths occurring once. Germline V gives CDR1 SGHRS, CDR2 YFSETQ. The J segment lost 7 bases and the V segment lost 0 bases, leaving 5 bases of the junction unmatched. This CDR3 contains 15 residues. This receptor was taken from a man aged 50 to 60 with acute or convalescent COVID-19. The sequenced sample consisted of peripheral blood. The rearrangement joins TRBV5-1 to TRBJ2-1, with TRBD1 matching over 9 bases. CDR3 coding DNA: TGCGCCAGCAGCTTGGGGGACAGGGTGGAAAATGAGCAGTTCTTC. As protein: CASSLGDRVENEQFF.